This T cell receptor (beta chain) was identified in a study of a mutant IDH1 vaccine in newly diagnosed glioma. Findings and caveats of the study: It seemed that pseudoprogression was not linked to changes in the top peripheral T cell clonotypes.

The sample holds one count of this clone. The antigen is undetermined. Generated by immunoSEQ multiplex PCR, the TCRdb table keeps only in-frame clones and is missing some. The table shows tens of thousands of clones, with approximately 78% occurring only once. Time point meaning: week 47, end of study. Topical imiquimod was applied with each vaccine dose, which held 300 ug of mutant IDH1 20-mer peptide. The length of the CDR3 is 14 residues. The V and J ends lost 4 bases and 11 bases respectively, with 20 bases between them. Germline assignment: CDR1 MNHNS and CDR2 SASEGT. The receptor's source is a man between 40 and 49 years old with glioma. The V call is TRBV6-1, the J call TRBJ1-1, with D possibly being TRBD1 (5 bases). Sample: PBMCs, taken from a glioma patient whose treatment included an IDH1 peptide vaccine. CDR3 DNA: TGTGCCAGCAGTGTAGGGGCCACCGACAACTGGGCTTTCTTT. Translating gives CASSVGATDNWAFF.